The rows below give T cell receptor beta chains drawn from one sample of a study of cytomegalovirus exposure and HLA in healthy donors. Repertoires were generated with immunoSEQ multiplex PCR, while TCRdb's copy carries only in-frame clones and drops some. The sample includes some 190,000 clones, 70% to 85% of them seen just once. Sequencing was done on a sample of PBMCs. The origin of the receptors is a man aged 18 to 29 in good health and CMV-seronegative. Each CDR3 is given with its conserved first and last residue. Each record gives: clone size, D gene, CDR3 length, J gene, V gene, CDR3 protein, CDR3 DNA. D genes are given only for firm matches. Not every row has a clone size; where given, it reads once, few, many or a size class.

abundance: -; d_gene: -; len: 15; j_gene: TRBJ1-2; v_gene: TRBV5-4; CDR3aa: CASSLFAGSGYGYTF; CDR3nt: TGTGCCAGCAGCTTATTTGCGGGAAGCGGCTATGGCTACACCTTC
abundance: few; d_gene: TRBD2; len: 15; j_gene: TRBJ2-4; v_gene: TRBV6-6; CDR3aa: CASIGGGGAKNIQYF; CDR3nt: TGTGCCAGCATAGGCGGGGGGGGAGCCAAAAACATTCAGTACTTC
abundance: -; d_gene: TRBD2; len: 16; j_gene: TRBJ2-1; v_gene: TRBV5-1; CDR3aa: CASSGGTSGKVGEQFF; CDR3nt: TGCGCCAGCAGCGGCGGGACTAGCGGGAAAGTCGGTGAGCAGTTCTTC
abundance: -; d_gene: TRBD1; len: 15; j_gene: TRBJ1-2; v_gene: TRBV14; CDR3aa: CASSHDPGTGFGYTF; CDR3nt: TGTGCCAGCAGCCACGACCCCGGGACAGGGTTCGGCTACACCTTC
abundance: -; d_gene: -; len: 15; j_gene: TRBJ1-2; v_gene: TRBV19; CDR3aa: CASSIDAGDSYGYTF; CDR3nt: TGTGCCAGTAGTATAGACGCAGGGGATTCCTATGGCTACACCTTC
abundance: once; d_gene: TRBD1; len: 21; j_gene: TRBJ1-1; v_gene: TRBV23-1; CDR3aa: CASSQSIPGGAPAGSNTEAFF; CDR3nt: TGCGCCAGCAGTCAATCGATCCCAGGGGGCGCCCCGGCCGGGTCAAACACTGAAGCTTTCTTT
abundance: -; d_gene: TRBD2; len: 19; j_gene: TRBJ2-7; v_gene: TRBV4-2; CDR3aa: CASSQDILSWGGVAYEQYF; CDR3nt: TGTGCCAGCAGCCAAGATATTTTAAGTTGGGGGGGAGTAGCTTACGAGCAGTACTTC
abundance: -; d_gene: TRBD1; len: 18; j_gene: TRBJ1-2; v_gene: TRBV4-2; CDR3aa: CASSQDLGARGRDDGYTF; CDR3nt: TGTGCCAGCAGCCAAGATCTTGGGGCCAGGGGGCGGGATGATGGCTACACCTTC
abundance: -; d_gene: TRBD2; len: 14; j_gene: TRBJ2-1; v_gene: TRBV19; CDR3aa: CASSGLAADNEQFF; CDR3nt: TGTGCCAGTAGTGGACTAGCGGCAGACAATGAGCAGTTCTTC
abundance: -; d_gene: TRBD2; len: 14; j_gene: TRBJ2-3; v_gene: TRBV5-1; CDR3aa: CASSLDGAGGTQYF; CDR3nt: TGCGCCAGCAGCTTGGACGGAGCGGGAGGGACGCAGTATTTT
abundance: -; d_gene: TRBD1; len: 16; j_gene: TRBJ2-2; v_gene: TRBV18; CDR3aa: CASSPPGDRNTGELFF; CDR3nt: TGTGCCAGCTCACCACCCGGGGACAGGAACACCGGGGAGCTGTTTTTT
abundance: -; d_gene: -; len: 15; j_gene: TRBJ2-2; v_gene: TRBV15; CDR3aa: CATSRDIGNTGELFF; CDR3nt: TGTGCCACCAGCAGAGATATCGGGAACACCGGGGAGCTGTTTTTT
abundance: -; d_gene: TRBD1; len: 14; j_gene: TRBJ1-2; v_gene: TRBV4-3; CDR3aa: CASSQPGQGFGYTF; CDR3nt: TGCGCCAGCAGCCAGCCGGGACAGGGGTTTGGCTACACCTTC
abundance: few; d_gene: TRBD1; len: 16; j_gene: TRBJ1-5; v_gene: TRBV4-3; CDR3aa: CASSQDFDRVNQPQHF; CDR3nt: TGCGCCAGCAGCCAAGATTTCGACAGGGTCAATCAGCCCCAGCATTTT
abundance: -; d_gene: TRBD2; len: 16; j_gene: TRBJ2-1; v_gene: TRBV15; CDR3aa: CATSRDFAGGYNEQFF; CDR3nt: TGTGCCACCAGCAGAGATTTTGCGGGAGGGTACAATGAGCAGTTCTTC
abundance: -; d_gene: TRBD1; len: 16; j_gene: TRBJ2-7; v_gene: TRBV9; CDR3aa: CASSPPDRTSSYEQYF; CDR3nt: TGTGCCAGCAGCCCCCCGGACAGGACGAGCTCCTACGAGCAGTACTTC
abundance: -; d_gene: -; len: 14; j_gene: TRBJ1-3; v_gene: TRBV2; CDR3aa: CASSADSAGNTIYF; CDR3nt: TGTGCCAGCAGTGCCGACAGTGCTGGAAACACCATATATTTT
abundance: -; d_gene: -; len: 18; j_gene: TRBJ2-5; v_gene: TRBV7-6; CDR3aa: CASSDKLLSQTRLETQYF; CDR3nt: TGTGCCAGCAGCGACAAACTGCTATCTCAAACTAGGTTGGAGACCCAGTACTTC
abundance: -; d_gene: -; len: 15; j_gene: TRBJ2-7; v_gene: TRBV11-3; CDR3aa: CASSPEPGGYYEQYF; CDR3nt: TGTGCCAGCAGCCCCGAACCGGGCGGGTACTACGAGCAGTACTTC
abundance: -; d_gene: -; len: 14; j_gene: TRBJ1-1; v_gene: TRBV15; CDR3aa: CATSSLGAQGEAFF; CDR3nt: TGTGCCACCAGCTCCCTCGGGGCACAGGGAGAAGCTTTCTTT
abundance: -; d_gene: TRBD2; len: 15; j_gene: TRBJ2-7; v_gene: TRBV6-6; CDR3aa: CASSSSLPTSGIQYF; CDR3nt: TGTGCCAGCAGTTCCTCACTCCCGACTAGCGGGATACAGTACTTC
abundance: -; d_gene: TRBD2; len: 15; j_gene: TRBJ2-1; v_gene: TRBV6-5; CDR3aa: CASSFEIAGRKKKFF; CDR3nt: TGTGCCAGCAGTTTCGAGATAGCGGGAAGGAAGAAAAAGTTCTTC
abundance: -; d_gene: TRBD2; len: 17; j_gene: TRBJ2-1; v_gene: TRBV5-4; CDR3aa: CASHVPLSGSSYNEQFF; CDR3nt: TGTGCCAGCCATGTTCCCCTCAGCGGGAGTTCCTACAATGAGCAGTTCTTC
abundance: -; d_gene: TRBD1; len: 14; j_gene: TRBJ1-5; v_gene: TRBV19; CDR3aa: CASISGQGAQPQHF; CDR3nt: TGTGCCAGTATTTCGGGACAGGGGGCCCAGCCCCAGCATTTT
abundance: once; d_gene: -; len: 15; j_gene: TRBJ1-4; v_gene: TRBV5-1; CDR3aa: CASSLSGLRDEKLFF; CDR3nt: TGCGCCAGCAGCTTGTCAGGTTTGAGAGATGAAAAACTGTTTTTT
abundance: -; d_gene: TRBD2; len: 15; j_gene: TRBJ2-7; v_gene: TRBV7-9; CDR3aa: CASSLVVAGAYEQYF; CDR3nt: TGTGCCAGCAGCTTAGTAGTTGCGGGGGCCTACGAGCAGTACTTC
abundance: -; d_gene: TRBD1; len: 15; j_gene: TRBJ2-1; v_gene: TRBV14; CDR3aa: CASRPPGTGNNEQFF; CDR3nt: TGTGCCAGCAGACCACCCGGGACAGGAAACAATGAGCAGTTCTTC
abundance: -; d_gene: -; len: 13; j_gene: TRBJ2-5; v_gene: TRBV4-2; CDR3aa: CASSQFREETQYF; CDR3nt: TGTGCCAGCAGCCAATTCCGGGAAGAGACCCAGTACTTC
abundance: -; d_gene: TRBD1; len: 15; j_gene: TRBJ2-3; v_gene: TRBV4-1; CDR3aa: CASRIRDRVTDTQYF; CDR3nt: TGCGCCAGCAGGATTCGGGACAGGGTCACAGATACGCAGTATTTT
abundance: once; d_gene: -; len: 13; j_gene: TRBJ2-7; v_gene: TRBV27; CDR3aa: CASRRGRSYEQYF; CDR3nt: TGTGCCAGCAGAAGGGGTCGCTCCTACGAGCAGTACTTC
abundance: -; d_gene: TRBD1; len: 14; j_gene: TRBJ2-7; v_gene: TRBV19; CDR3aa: CASSPRQGSYEQYF; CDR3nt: TGTGCCAGTAGTCCACGACAGGGCTCCTACGAGCAGTACTTC
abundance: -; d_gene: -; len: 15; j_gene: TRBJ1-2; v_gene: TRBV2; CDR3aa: CASQREVGANYGYTF; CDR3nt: TGTGCCAGCCAGAGGGAGGTCGGAGCTAACTATGGCTACACCTTC
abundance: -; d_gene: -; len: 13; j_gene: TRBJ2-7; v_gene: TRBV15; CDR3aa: CATSRDSSYEQYF; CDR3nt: TGTGCCACCAGCAGAGACAGCTCCTACGAGCAGTACTTC
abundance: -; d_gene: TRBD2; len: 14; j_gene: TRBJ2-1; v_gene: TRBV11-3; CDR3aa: CASSFLAGFREQFF; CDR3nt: TGTGCCAGCAGCTTTCTAGCGGGATTTAGGGAGCAGTTCTTC
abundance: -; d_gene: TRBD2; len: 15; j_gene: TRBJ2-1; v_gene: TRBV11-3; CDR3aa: CASSLSGGGLREQFF; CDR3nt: TGTGCCAGCAGCTTAAGTGGGGGGGGGTTACGAGAGCAGTTCTTC
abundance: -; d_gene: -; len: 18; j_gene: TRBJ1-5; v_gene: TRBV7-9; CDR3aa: CASSFFPPTDFSNQPQHF; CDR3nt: TGTGCCAGCAGCTTTTTTCCTCCTACAGATTTTAGCAATCAGCCCCAGCATTTT
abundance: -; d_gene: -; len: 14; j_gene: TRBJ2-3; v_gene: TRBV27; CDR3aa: CASSSGALPIEQYF; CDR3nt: TGTGCCAGCAGCTCAGGGGCCCTCCCGATTGAGCAGTATTTT
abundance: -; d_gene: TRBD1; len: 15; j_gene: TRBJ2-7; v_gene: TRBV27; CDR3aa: CASRWTGGASGEQYF; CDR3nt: TGTGCCAGCAGGTGGACAGGGGGCGCGTCGGGTGAGCAGTACTTC
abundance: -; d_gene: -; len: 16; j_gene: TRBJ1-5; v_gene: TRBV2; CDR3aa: CASSARGYNSNQPQHF; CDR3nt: TGTGCCAGCAGTGCACGAGGGTACAATAGCAATCAGCCCCAGCATTTT
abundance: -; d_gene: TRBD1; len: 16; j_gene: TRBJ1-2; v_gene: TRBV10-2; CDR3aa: CASGPSPAGGSSGYTF; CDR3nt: TGCGCCAGCGGCCCATCTCCCGCAGGGGGCTCGAGTGGCTACACCTTC
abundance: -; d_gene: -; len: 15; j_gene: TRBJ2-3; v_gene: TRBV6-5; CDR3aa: CASSPPGTRADTQYF; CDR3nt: TGTGCCAGCAGTCCTCCCGGGACTCGCGCAGATACGCAGTATTTT
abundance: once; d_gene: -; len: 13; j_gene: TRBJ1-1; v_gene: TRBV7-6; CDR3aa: CASSLDAGTEAFF; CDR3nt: TGTGCCAGCAGCTTAGATGCGGGGACTGAAGCTTTCTTT
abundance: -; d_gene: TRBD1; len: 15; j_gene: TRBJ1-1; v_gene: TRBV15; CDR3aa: CATSVGGTGVTEAFF; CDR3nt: TGTGCCACCAGCGTAGGAGGGACAGGGGTGACTGAAGCTTTCTTT
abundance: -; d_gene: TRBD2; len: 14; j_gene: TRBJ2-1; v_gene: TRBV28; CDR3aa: CASGSGSSYNEQFF; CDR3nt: TGTGCCAGCGGGAGCGGGAGCTCCTACAATGAGCAGTTCTTC
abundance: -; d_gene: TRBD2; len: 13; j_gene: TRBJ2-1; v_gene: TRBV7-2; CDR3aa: CASGERGYNEQFF; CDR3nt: TGTGCCAGTGGGGAGCGGGGCTACAATGAGCAGTTCTTC
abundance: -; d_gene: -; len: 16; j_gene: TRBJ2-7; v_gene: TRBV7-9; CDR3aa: CASSLGSEGPRGGQYF; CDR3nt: TGTGCCAGCAGCTTAGGATCTGAAGGACCCAGGGGTGGGCAGTACTTC
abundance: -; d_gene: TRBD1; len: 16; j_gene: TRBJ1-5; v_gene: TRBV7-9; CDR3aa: CASSLGSVSGGQPQHF; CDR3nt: TGTGCCAGCAGCTTAGGGTCGGTGTCAGGGGGGCAGCCCCAGCATTTT
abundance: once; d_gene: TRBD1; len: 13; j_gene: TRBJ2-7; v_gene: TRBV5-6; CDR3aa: CASSLDRVDEQYF; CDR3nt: TGTGCCAGCAGCTTAGACAGGGTGGACGAGCAGTACTTC
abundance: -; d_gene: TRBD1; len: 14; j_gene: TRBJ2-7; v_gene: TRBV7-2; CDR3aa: CASSLNRGPYEQYF; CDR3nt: TGTGCCAGCAGCTTAAACAGGGGTCCCTACGAGCAGTACTTC